This T cell receptor beta chain is drawn from a study of metastatic and nonmetastatic thyroid tumors. Background on the study: Repertoire data that came from the blood and tumor or nodule tissue of malignant and benign thyroid patients were compared.

Points on this clone: Its target is unknown. One end of the junction does not line up with germline, which may come from a read error.

No patient had received any treatment before thyroid surgery. Original handling: To classify distant metastasis in papillary thyroid cancer, a model was built from CDR3 differences across clinicopathological groups. TCRdb re-analyzed the PCR reads through MiXCR. These V and J calls derive from TCRdb rather than the authors' analysis. The table has around 34,000 clones, about a sixth seen once. In germline, CDR1 is SNHLY, CDR2 FYNNEI. CDR3 size: 14 residues. Study-level points and caveats: A significant increase in TCR beta diversity was reportedly seen in malignant thyroid tumors relative to benign nodules, in blood and tumor.

The receptor was isolated from a female donor with papillary thyroid cancer or a benign thyroid nodule (not recorded which). Some clones in this sample may be carry-over from other donors' samples. The chain couples TRBV2 to TRBJ2-5, with 8 bases lining up with TRBD2. Sequences were obtained from blood. CDR3 loop: CAGSAREGLETQYF. The CDR3, as DNA: TGTGCCGGCAGTGCTCGGGAGGGCCTAGAGACCCAGTACTTC.